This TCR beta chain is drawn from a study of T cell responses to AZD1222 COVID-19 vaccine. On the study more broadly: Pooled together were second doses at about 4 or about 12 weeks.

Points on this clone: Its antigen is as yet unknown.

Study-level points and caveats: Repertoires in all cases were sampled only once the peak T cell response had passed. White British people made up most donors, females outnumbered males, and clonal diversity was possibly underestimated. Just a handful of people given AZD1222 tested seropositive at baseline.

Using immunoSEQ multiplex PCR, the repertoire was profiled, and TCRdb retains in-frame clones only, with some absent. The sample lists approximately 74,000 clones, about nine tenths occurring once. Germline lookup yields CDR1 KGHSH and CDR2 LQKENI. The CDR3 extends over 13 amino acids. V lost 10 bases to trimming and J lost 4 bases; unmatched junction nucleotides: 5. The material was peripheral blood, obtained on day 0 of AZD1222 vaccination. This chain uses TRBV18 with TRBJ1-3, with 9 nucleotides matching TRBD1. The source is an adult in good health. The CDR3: CATTGGQGNTIYF. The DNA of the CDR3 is TGTGCCACGACAGGGGGGCAAGGAAACACCATATATTTT. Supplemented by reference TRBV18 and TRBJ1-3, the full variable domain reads NAGVMQNPRHLVRRRGQEARLRCSPMKGHSHVYWYRQLPEEGLKFMVYLQKENIIDESGMPKERFSAEFPKEGPSILRIQQVVRGDSAAYFCATTGGQGNTIYFGEGSWLTVV.